This note documents a single TCR beta chain sequence. At the DNA level, this CDR3 is encoded by other sequences in the same sample as well. The sample is drawn from a study of radiotherapy plus CTLA-4 blockade in lung cancer. About the study: Objective responses emerged in roughly a sixth of patients, and around 30% attained disease control.

The table came from immunoSEQ multiplex PCR; TCRdb's copy has only in-frame clones and leaves some out. The data contain tens of thousands of clones, roughly 86% of them singletons. The CDR3 is made up of 14 amino acids. Germline CDR1 reads MGHRA; CDR2 reads YSYEKL. V dropped 4 bases and J dropped 4 bases, with 10 bases sitting between them. Sequencing used peripheral blood, obtained from a patient treated with radiotherapy plus ipilimumab. The receptor comes from a human donor with non-small cell lung cancer that progressed on radiotherapy plus ipilimumab. This chain connects TRBV4-1 to TRBJ2-2, with no clear D. The CDR3 DNA follows: TGCGCCAGCAGCCCCCAAGGAACCACCGGGGAGCTGTTTTTT. Its translation is CASSPQGTTGELFF.